The T cell receptor beta chain described here comes from a study of T cell responses to AZD1222 COVID-19 vaccine. Findings and caveats of the study: Donor demographics were predominantly white British with a female majority; clonal diversity may be underestimated.

Assay: immunoSEQ multiplex PCR; the TCRdb copy retains only in-frame clones and omits some. The sample lists tens of thousands of clones; 60% to 85% were seen once. With 11 bases removed from V and 4 bases from J, the gap between germline ends came to 9 bases. The CDR3 is made up of 11 amino acids. Germline values: CDR1 MNHNY, CDR2 SVGAGI (reference sequence). Notes on this clone: Its antigen is unknown.

The sample was peripheral blood, taken on day 0 of AZD1222 vaccination. The TCR sequence derives from an adult in good health. The chain links TRBV6-6 to TRBJ2-1; a weak D match, TRBD1 (6 bases). The CDR3 region is CAAGQYNEQFF. The CDR3 nucleotides are TGTGCCGCCGGACAGTACAATGAGCAGTTCTTC.